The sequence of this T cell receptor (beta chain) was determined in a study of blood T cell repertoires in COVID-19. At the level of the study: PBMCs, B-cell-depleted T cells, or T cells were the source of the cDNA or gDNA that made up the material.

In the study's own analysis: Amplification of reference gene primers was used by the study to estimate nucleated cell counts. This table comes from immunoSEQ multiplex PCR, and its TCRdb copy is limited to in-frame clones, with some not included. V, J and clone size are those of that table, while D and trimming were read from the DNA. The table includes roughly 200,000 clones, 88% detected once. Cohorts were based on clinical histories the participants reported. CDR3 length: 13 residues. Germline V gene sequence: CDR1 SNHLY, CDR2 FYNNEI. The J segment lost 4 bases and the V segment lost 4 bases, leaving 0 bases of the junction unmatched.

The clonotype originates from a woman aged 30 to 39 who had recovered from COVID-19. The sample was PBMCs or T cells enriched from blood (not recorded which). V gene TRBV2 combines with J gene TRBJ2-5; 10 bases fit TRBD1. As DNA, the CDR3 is TGTGCCAGCAGTGGGGACAGGGGAGAGACCCAGTACTTC. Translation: CASSGDRGETQYF. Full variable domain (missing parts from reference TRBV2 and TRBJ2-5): EPEVTQTPSHQVTQMGQEVILRCVPISNHLYFYWYRQILGQKVEFLVSFYNNEISEKSEIFDDQFSVERPDGSNFTLKIRSTKLEDSAMYFCASSGDRGETQYFGPGTRLLVL.